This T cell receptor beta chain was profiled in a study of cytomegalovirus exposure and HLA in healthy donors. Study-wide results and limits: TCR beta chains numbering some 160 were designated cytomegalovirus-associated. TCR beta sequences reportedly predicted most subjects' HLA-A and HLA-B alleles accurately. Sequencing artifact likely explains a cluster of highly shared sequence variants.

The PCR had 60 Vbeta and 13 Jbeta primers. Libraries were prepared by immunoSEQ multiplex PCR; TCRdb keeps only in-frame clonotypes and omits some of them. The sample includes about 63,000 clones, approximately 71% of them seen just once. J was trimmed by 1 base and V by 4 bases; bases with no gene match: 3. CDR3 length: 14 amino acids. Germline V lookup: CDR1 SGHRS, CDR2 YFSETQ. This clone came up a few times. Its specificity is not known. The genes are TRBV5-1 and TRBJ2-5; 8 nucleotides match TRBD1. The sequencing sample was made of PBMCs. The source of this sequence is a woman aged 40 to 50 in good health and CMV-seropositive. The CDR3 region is CASSPTGVQETQYF. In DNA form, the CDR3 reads TGCGCCAGCAGCCCGACAGGGGTCCAAGAGACCCAGTACTTC.